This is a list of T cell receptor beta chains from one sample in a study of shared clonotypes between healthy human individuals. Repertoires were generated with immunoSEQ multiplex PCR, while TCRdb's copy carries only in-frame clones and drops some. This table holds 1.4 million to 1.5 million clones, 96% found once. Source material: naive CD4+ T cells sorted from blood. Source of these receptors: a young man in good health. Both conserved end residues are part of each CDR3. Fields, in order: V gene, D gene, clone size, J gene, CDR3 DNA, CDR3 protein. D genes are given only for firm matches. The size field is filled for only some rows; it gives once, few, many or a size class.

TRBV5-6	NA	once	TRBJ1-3	TGTGCCAGCAGCTTGGACCCACGTCTCGGAAACACCATATATTTT	CASSLDPRLGNTIYF
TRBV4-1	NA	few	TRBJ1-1	TGCGCCAGCAGCCAAGATTTTGGGAGGGTCACTGAAGCTTTCTTT	CASSQDFGRVTEAFF
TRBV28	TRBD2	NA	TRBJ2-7	TGTGCCAGCAGTGGCCAGGGACTAGCGGTCTACGAGCAGTACTTC	CASSGQGLAVYEQYF
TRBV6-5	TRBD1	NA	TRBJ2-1	TGTGCCAGCAGGGGTCGGGACAGGGCCAATGAGCAGTTCTTC	CASRGRDRANEQFF
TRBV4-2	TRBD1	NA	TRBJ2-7	TGTGCCAGCAGCCAAGCGGGACAGGGGGCAGGAGAGCAGTACTTC	CASSQAGQGAGEQYF
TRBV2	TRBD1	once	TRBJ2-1	TGTGCCAGCGACAGGGTAAATGAGCAGTTCTTC	CASDRVNEQFF
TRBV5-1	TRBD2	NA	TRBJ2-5	TGCGCCAGCAGCTTGCCGGGAGGGGGACTAGGAGAGACCCAGTACTTC	CASSLPGGGLGETQYF
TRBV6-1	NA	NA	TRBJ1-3	TGTGCCAGCAGTGAAGCTGGGTGGGGCAGGACGGGAAACACCATATATTTT	CASSEAGWGRTGNTIYF
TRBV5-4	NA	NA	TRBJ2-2	TGTGCCAGCAGCTTGTTATGGGCAGGAGAAGGCGGGGAGCTGTTTTTT	CASSLLWAGEGGELFF
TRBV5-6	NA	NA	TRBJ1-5	TGTGCCAGCAACCGAAATAGGGGTATTAGCAATCAGCCCCAGCATTTT	CASNRNRGISNQPQHF
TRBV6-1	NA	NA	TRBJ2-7	TGTGCCAGCAGTGATAACGAGCAGTACTTC	CASSDNEQYF
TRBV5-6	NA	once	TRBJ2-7	TGTGCCAGCAGCTTTTACAGGGTTAAGGGCTACGAGCAGTACTTC	CASSFYRVKGYEQYF
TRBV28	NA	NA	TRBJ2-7	TGTGCCAGCAGTTTGGTTGGGGACTCCTACGAGCAGTACTTC	CASSLVGDSYEQYF
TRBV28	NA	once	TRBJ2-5	TGTGCCAGCAGTTTAGGTGGAGATCAAGAGACCCAGTACTTC	CASSLGGDQETQYF
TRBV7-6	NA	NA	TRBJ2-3	TGTGCCAGCAGCTTAGCGTGGTCAGGCACAGATACGCAGTATTTT	CASSLAWSGTDTQYF
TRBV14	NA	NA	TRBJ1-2	TGTGCCAGCAGCCACCCACAGGGCTTGGGTGGCTACACCTTC	CASSHPQGLGGYTF
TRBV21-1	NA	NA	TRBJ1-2	TGTGCCAGCAGCATAAAGGGTGGAGGGGGGTCTTTTCGGTATGGCTACACCTTC	CASSIKGGGGSFRYGYTF
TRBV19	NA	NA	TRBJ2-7	TGTGCCAGTAGTATACAGGGGGGGACTACCTACGAGCAGTACTTC	CASSIQGGTTYEQYF
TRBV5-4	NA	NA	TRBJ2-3	TGTGCCAGCACCCTGGGGGGGCAGCCCACAGATACGCAGTATTTT	CASTLGGQPTDTQYF
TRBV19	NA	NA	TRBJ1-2	TGTGCCAGCGAACGAACGGGGGACTATGGCTACACCTTC	CASERTGDYGYTF
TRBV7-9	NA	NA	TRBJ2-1	TGTGCCAGCAGCTTAGAGGGTATCCGGTGGAATGAGCAGTTCTTC	CASSLEGIRWNEQFF
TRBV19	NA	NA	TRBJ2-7	TGTGCCGCAGGTGTCGAGCAGTACTTC	CAAGVEQYF
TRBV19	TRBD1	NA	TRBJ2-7	TGTGCCGCTGGGACAGCCCTTGGGCGCGAGCAGTACTTC	CAAGTALGREQYF
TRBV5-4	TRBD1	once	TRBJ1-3	TGTGCCAGCAGCTTGGTTGGAGACAGGGCAGACACCATATATTTT	CASSLVGDRADTIYF
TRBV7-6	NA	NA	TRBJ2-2	TGTGCCAGCAGCTTAGACACCGGGGAGCTGTTTTTT	CASSLDTGELFF
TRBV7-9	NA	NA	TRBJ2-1	TGTGCCAGCAGCCTTAGGATTAATGAGCAGTTCTTC	CASSLRINEQFF
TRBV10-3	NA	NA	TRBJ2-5	TGTGCCATCTCTGCCGGGGGTCAAGAGACCCAGTACTTC	CAISAGGQETQYF
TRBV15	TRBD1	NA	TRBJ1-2	TGTGCCACCAGCCACGGACAGGGGAGGTATGGCTACACCTTC	CATSHGQGRYGYTF
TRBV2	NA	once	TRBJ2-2	TGTGCCAGCAGGGGGGGACGGAGAGTCACCGGGGAGCTGTTTTTT	CASRGGRRVTGELFF
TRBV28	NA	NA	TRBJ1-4	TGTGCCAGCAGTTCATATCAGGGTGATAATGAAAAACTGTTTTTT	CASSSYQGDNEKLFF
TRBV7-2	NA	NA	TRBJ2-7	TGTGCCAGCAGCTTATCGAGAGTTACAGGGAGCCACGAGCAGTACTTC	CASSLSRVTGSHEQYF
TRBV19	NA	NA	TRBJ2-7	TGTGCCAGTAGTAACGACCGGGGCGGCGAGCAGTACTTC	CASSNDRGGEQYF
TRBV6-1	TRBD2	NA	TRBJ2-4	TGTGCCAGCAGCGTATCGGGAGGAAACATTCAGTACTTC	CASSVSGGNIQYF
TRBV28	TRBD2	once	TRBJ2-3	TGTGCCAGCAGTTTAGGCGGGAGTTTGTCAGATACGCAGTATTTT	CASSLGGSLSDTQYF
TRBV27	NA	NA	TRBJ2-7	TGTGCCAGCAGTCCCCGCTCACTCGGGAGTTCGGACGAGCAGTACTTC	CASSPRSLGSSDEQYF
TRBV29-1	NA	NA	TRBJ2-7	TGCAGCGTTGAAGTGGGGGCTGGCGAGCAGTACTTC	CSVEVGAGEQYF
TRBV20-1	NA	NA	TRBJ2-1	TGCAGTGCTAGTAAGGACTGGTTGTTCTTC	CSASKDWLFF
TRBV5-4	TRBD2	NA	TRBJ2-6	TGTGCCAGCAGCCCGGGAGGGCCTGGGGCCAACGTCCTGACTTTC	CASSPGGPGANVLTF
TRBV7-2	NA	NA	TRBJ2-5	TGTGCCAGCGCCTCCTATCCAGAGACCCAGTACTTC	CASASYPETQYF
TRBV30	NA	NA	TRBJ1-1	TGTGCCTGCCTAGAGACAGTGGGAAGGGAGGACACTGAAGCTTTCTTT	CACLETVGREDTEAFF
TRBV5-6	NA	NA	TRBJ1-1	TGTGCCAGCAGCTTGGACCCAGAGGAAGCTTTCTTT	CASSLDPEEAFF